Shown below are 17 T cell receptor beta chains from a single sample sequenced in a study of human T cells and chemical hapten exposure (dated by TCRdb to the early 2020s). During library preparation, unique molecular identifiers were attached to individual cDNA molecules so that TCRs could be counted in a quantitative, reproducible way. TCRdb reanalyzed the raw reads on its own, using fastp at Q25 for trimming and MiXCR for clone calling, and kept in-frame beta chains. For every CDR3 protein sequence, its rows merge into one entry that carries the most common genes and DNA. This sample holds some 500 distinct CDR3 sequences; just over 65% were observed only once. Around 19% of the sample goes to the ten largest clones. The treatment or condition tag for this specimen amounts to: therapeutic diphenylcyclopropenone sensitization with weekly scalp DPC. The specimen was whole blood, collected before DPC sensitization or 2, 6, or about 24 weeks after (not recorded which). These receptors were obtained from an adult with alopecia areata. Some clones in this sample may be carry-over from other donors' samples. This table probably holds off-target reads from a library built for another chain.

This sequence joins TRBV28 and TRBJ2-7; D call uncertain. The CDR3 runs 12 residues. The germline V gene encodes CDR1 MDHEN and CDR2 SYDVKM. Trimming took 8 bases from V and 6 from J, leaving 14 bases between them. CDR3: CASWGTFGEQYF. The CDR3 DNA reads TGTGCCAGCTGGGGAACCTTCGGCGAGCAGTACTTC.

In this sample, this clonotype turned up a few times. This chain links TRBV4-1 with TRBJ1-2; 11 bases agree with TRBD1. CDR3 length equals 16 residues. V shed 1 base and J 4 bases; nucleotides not matched to a gene: 5. CDR1 MGHRA and CDR2 YSYEKL come from the germline V gene. CDR3 bases: TGCGCCAGCAGCCAAGTGTGGACAGGGGGCTCCTATGGCTACACCTTC. It codes for CASSQVWTGGSYGYTF.

This clonotype was found a few times. The chain links TRBV29-1 to TRBJ2-1; 8 nucleotides match TRBD2. CDR3 length: 17 residues. Germline CDR1 is SQVTM and CDR2 is ANQGSEA. J lost 0 bases, V lost 0 bases, and 7 bases had no gene match. In nucleotides, the CDR3 is TGCAGCGTTGAAGATCAGGGCGGGGGGAGCTCCTACAATGAGCAGTTCTTC. Translation: CSVEDQGGGSSYNEQFF.

This sequence joins TRBV11-3 and TRBJ2-2; D unresolved. Looked up from germline, CDR1 is SGHNT and CDR2 is YENEEA. The ends were cut back, 4 bases at V and 4 bases at J, with 1 base in the middle. The CDR3 sequence is 11 residues long. The CDR3, as DNA: TGTGCCAGCAGCTCCACCGGGGAGCTGTTTTTT. Translation: CASSSTGELFF.

V gene TRBV29-1 combines with J gene TRBJ2-2, with a weak D call TRBD2 (7 bases). Trimming stripped 4 bases from V and 1 base from J, with 13 bases between. The CDR3 contains 15 residues. The germline V gene encodes CDR1 SQVTM and CDR2 ANQGSEA. The CDR3 sequence: CSVVGGAQNTGELFF. The CDR3, as DNA: TGCAGCGTTGTAGGGGGGGCACAGAACACCGGGGAGCTGTTTTTT.

This clonotype was counted a few times. This rearrangement joins TRBV5-1 to TRBJ2-1; 10 positions match TRBD2. V dropped 4 bases and J dropped 4; count of bases not matched to a gene: 8. The CDR3 is 16 amino acids. CDR1 and CDR2 (germline): SGHRS, YFSETQ. CDR3 region: CASSRLAGELYNEQFF. In DNA, the CDR3 is TGCGCCAGCAGCCGCCTAGCGGGGGAGCTATACAATGAGCAGTTCTTC.

The chain recombines TRBV7-2 with TRBJ2-3, with no clear D. There are 12 residues in the CDR3. Germline loops: CDR1 SGHTA, CDR2 FQGNSA. Trimming stripped 3 bases from V and 7 bases from J, with 8 bases between. CDR3 in DNA: TGTGCCAGCAGCTTGTCAGTGAATACGCAGTATTTT. Translating it yields CASSLSVNTQYF.

This chain uses TRBV21-1 with TRBJ1-6; TRBD1 was called by the table and not checked on the DNA. TRBV21-1 is labeled a pseudogene. This CDR3 comprises 19 residues. CDR3 DNA: TGTGCCAGCAGCAAAGAGCAGAGGGGAACGAGCTCCTATAATTCACGCCTCCACTTT. The encoded protein is CASSKEQRGTSSYNSRLHF.

This clonotype was seen only once. CDR3 in amino acids: CASSLSRDLSPLHF. DNA of the CDR3: TGTGCCAGCAGTTTATCCAGGGACCTTTCACCCCTCCACTTT. The chain combines TRBV12-3 or TRBV12-4 with TRBJ1-6, with D possibly matching TRBD1 (5 bases). This CDR3 is 14 amino acids long. Trimming stripped 2 bases from V and 9 bases from J, with 11 bases between.

The table lists this clonotype with a few counts. This chain connects TRBV5-1 to TRBJ1-1; 8 bases are shared with TRBD1. Germline trimming cut 0 bases from V and 4 bases from J; bases unmatched to any gene: 8. Germline assignment: CDR1 SGHRS and CDR2 YFSETQ. The CDR3 loop spans 16 amino acids. CDR3 nucleotides: TGCGCCAGCAGCTTGGAGCCAGGGGGCAGCGGCACTGAAGCTTTCTTT. Its protein is CASSLEPGGSGTEAFF.

This clonotype was counted a few times. The chain has TRBV5-6 and TRBJ2-7; D not resolved. CDR1 and CDR2 from the germline V gene are SGHDT and YYEEEE. CDR3 size: 12 residues. V gave up 0 bases and J gave up 7 bases, with 8 bases separating them. The CDR3 DNA sequence: TGTGCCAGCAGCTTGGGCGTGTGGGAGCAGTACTTC. Protein sequence: CASSLGVWEQYF.

The gene calls are TRBV2 and TRBJ2-1; no clear D gene. The CDR3 totals 11 residues. Germline V gene lookup returns CDR1 SNHLY and CDR2 FYNNEI. The V and J ends lost 5 bases and 4 bases respectively, with 3 bases between them. The CDR3 is CASSWYNEQFF. The DNA for the CDR3 is TGTGCCAGCAGTTGGTACAATGAGCAGTTCTTC.

This clonotype has only a few counts. This chain connects TRBV20-1 to TRBJ1-1; a weak D match, TRBD1 (5 bases). V was pared by 4 bases and J by 4 bases, with 13 bases between. The CDR3 length is 13 residues. Germline CDR1 DFQATT, CDR2 SNEGSKA (reference sequence). DNA of the CDR3: TGCAGTGCTACGGACGGGGCTGGCACTGAAGCTTTCTTT. This translates into CSATDGAGTEAFF.

This clonotype was seen more than once but under ten times. This chain joins TRBV11-1 and TRBJ2-5, with unresolved D. This CDR3 comprises 16 residues. Trimming pared 0 bases from V and 2 bases from J, leaving 13 bases between. Looked up from germline, CDR1 is SGHAT and CDR2 is FQDESV (reference sequence). The CDR3 DNA is TGTGCCAGCAGCTTAGCGCTAGTGGCAGTTCAAGAGACCCAGTACTTC. Translated, it gives CASSLALVAVQETQYF.

The J gene is TRBJ2-3, the V gene TRBV20-1; D may be TRBD1 (5 bases). Germline CDR1 is DFQATT and CDR2 is SNEGSKA (reference sequence). With 2 bases removed from V and 11 bases from J, the gap between germline ends came to 14 bases. The CDR3 has 12 amino acids. The chain's CDR3 is CSARLGAKMQYF. The CDR3 region has the DNA TGCAGTGCTAGACTAGGGGCTAAGATGCAGTATTTT.

The chain carries TRBV20-1 and TRBJ2-7; TRBD1 matches at 7 bases. The germline V gene has CDR1 DFQATT and CDR2 SNEGSKA (reference sequence). The CDR3 is made up of 13 amino acids. With 4 bases clipped from V and 7 bases from J, the junction kept 10 bases outside the gene matches. This chain's CDR3 is CSATDRVMGEQYF. In DNA, the CDR3 is TGCAGTGCTACCGACAGGGTAATGGGAGAGCAGTACTTC.

This clonotype showed up just a few times. This sequence joins TRBV20-1 and TRBJ2-1, with D perhaps matching TRBD1 or TRBD2 (6 bases each). V was shortened by 6 bases and J by 6 bases, with 21 bases between the two germline ends. The CDR3 consists of 15 residues. CDR1 is DFQATT and CDR2 is SNEGSKA in the germline V gene (reference sequence). The CDR3 region has the DNA TGCAGTGCCCTAAGGGGGGATCCGGGGCCCAATGAGCAGTTCTTC. Its translation: CSALRGDPGPNEQFF.